This TCR beta chain was identified during a study of blood T cells in healthy people across ages. A J-beta primer mix and a sample-barcoded 5' primer were used in a second PCR of about 7 to 12 cycles. TCRdb re-derived calls from the 5' RACE reads in MiXCR, one entry per CDR3 protein. This table holds about a million distinct CDR3 sequences, roughly 50% found once. The V end lost 6 bases, the J end lost 6 bases, and 16 bases lay between the germline ends. The CDR3 has 14 amino acids. From germline, CDR1 is SNHLY and CDR2 FYNNEI. The study's findings and limits: Donor CMV status was unknown, possibly confounding expanded clonotype changes.

For this clonotype: Its antigen is unknown.

The sample taken for sequencing was blood. The sequence came from a young man in good health. This chain connects TRBV2 to TRBJ2-3, with D perhaps TRBD1 or TRBD2 (5 bases each). CDR3 amino acids: CASRGDVVLDTQYF. CDR3 in DNA: TGTGCCAGCAGAGGGGACGTTGTGTTGGATACGCAGTATTTT. Full variable domain (missing parts from reference TRBV2 and TRBJ2-3): EPEVTQTPSHQVTQMGQEVILRCVPISNHLYFYWYRQILGQKVEFLVSFYNNEISEKSEIFDDQFSVERPDGSNFTLKIRSTKLEDSAMYFCASRGDVVLDTQYFGPGTRLTVL.